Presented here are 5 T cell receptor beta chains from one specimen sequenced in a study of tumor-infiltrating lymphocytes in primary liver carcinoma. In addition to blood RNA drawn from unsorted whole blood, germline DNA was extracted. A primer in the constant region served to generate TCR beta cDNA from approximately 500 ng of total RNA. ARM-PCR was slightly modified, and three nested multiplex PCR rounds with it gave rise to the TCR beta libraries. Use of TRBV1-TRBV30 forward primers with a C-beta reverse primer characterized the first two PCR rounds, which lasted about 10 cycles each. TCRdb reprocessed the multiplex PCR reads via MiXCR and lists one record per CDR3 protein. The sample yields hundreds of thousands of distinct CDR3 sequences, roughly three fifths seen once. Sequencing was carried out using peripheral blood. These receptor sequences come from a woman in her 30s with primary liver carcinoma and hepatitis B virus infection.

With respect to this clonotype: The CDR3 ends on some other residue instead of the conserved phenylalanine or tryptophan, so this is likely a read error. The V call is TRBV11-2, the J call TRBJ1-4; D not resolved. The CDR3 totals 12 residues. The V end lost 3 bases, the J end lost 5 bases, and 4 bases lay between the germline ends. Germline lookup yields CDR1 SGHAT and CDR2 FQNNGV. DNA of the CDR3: TGTGCCAGCAGCTTTGCCAATGAAAAACTGTTTCTT. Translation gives CASSFANEKLFL.

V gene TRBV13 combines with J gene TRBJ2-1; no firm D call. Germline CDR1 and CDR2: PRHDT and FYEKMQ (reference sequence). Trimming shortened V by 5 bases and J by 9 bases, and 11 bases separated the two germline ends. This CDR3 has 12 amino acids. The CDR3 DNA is TGTGCCAGCAGCACACATACGGGTGAGCAGTTCTTC. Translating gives CASSTHTGEQFF.

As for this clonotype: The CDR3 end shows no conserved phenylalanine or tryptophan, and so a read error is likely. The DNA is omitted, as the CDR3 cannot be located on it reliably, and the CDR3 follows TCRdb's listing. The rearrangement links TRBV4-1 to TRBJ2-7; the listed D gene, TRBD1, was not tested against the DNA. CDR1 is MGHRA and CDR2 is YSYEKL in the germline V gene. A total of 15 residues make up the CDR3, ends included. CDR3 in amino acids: CASSWGRDRAYEQYL.

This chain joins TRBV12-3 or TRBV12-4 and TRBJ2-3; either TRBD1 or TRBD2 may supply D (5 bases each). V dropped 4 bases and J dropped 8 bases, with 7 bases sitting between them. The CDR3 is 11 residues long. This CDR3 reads CASSWGTTQYF. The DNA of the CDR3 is TGTGCCAGCAGTTGGGGGACTACGCAGTATTTT.

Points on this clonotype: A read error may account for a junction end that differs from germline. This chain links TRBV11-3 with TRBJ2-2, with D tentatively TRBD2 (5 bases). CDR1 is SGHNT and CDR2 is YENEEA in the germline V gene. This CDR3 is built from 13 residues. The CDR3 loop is CVSSQRWTGELFF. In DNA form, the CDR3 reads TGTGTCAGCAGCCAGCGATGGACCGGGGAGCTATTTTTT.